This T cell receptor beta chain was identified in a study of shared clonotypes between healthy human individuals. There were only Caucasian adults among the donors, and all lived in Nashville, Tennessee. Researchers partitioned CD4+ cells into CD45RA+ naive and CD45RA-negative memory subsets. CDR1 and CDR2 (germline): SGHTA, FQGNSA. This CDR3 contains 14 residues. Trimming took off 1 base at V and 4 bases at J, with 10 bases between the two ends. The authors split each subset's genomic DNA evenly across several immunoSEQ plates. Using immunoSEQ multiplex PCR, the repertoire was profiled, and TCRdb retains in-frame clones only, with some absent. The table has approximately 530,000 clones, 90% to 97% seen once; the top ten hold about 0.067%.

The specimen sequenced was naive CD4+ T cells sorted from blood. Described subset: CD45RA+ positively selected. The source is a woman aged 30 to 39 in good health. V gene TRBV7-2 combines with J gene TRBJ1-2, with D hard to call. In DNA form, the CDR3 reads TGTGCCAGCAGCTTAGACGCAGGACCCTATGGCTACACCTTC. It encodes CASSLDAGPYGYTF.